The clone carrying this TCR beta chain was picked up many times. Antigen unknown. This specimen comes from a study of CD8 T cells in ankylosing spondylitis. 5'-RACE, quantitative and with molecular barcodes, yielded the TCR beta libraries. TCRdb reprocessed the 5' RACE reads with MiXCR, giving one entry per CDR3 protein. This sample yields around 490,000 distinct CDR3 sequences, of which about 5.4% are seen a single time; 3% to 4.5% belongs to the top ten. The study's findings and limits: Among TCR beta sequences, a motif of under ten highly homologous variants appeared characteristic of ankylosing spondylitis blood. It was reported that disease-linked clones were significantly enriched in matched ankylosing spondylitis synovial fluid.

With 0 bases removed from V and 4 bases from J, the gap between germline ends came to 10 bases. The germline gives CDR1 LGHDT, CDR2 YNNKEL (reference sequence). The CDR3 covers 15 residues. The gene calls are TRBV3-1 and TRBJ2-1, with D perhaps matching TRBD1 (6 bases). The sequencing sample was made of blood, either unsorted or a sorted T cell fraction (not recorded which). The source of this sequence is a male donor with ankylosing spondylitis. The CDR3 nucleotides are TGTGCCAGCAGCCAAGACAGGGGCTCGTACAATGAGCAGTTCTTC. This gives the protein CASSQDRGSYNEQFF.